This T cell receptor beta chain appears in the sequencing data of a study of cytomegalovirus exposure and HLA in healthy donors. About the study: A data release that came early held tens of millions of unique TCRs from HLA-typed donors. Genotyping showed around 80% of roughly 400 donors falling in the Caucasian-associated ancestry cluster. Findings and caveats of the study: The majority of CMV-associated TCR beta chains were reported as apparently HLA-restricted in a later analysis.

The PCR used 60 Vbeta and 13 Jbeta primers. Measured with immunoSEQ multiplex PCR; TCRdb has only the in-frame clones, and not every one. The data show 95,000 to 150,000 clones, 77% seen once. With respect to this clone: The antigen is unknown.

Germline loops: CDR1 SGHVS, CDR2 FNYEAQ. This CDR3 region has 13 residues. Deletions cut 5 bases from V and 8 bases from J, with 14 bases between. This TCR derives from a human donor in good health. The chain employs TRBV7-6 and TRBJ2-3, with D possibly being TRBD2 (5 bases). Sequenced: PBMCs. The CDR3 bases are TGTGCCAGCAGCCCGTCGGACTTCCCTACGCAGTATTTT. This encodes CASSPSDFPTQYF.